These 24 T cell receptor beta chains were sequenced from one sample in a study of cytomegalovirus exposure and HLA in healthy donors. The PCR had 60 Vbeta and 13 Jbeta primers. Sequencing was performed with immunoSEQ multiplex PCR; in TCRdb, only in-frame clones are kept and a portion is missing. The table includes roughly 90,000 clones, about four fifths detected once. What was sequenced was PBMCs. The receptors here all came from a man aged 30 to 45 in good health and CMV-seropositive.

The chain joins TRBV15 to TRBJ2-7; no clear D. There are 16 residues in the CDR3. Trimming removed 0 bases from V and 4 bases from J, with 16 bases in between. The germline V gene encodes CDR1 LNHNV and CDR2 YYDKDF (reference sequence). CDR3 residues: CATSRDGGSVKYEQYF. The DNA for the CDR3 is TGTGCCACCAGCAGAGATGGTGGTTCAGTTAAGTACGAGCAGTACTTC.

The CDR3 bases are TGCGCCAGCAGCTTGGGGGAGACAGGCCAAGAGACCCAGTACTTC. Translated, it gives CASSLGETGQETQYF. The chain has TRBV5-1 and TRBJ2-5; TRBD1 is a possible D gene (6 bases). The CDR3 covers 15 residues. The V gene's germline CDR1 is SGHRS and CDR2 YFSETQ. V was shortened by 0 bases and J by 1 base, with 10 bases between the two germline ends.

In this sample, this clone turned up a few times. The chain joins TRBV6-6 to TRBJ2-7; a weak D match, TRBD1 (5 bases). The CDR3 is 12 amino acids. The germline V gene has CDR1 MNHNY and CDR2 SVGAGI (reference sequence). V was shortened by 4 bases and J by 2 bases, with 6 bases between the two germline ends. The CDR3 here is CASSSGPYEQYF. The DNA of the CDR3 is TGTGCCAGCAGTTCAGGGCCCTACGAGCAGTACTTC.

The chain couples TRBV7-2 to TRBJ2-7; 8 bases fit TRBD2. V lost 4 bases and J lost 4; bases outside the gene matches: 9. Germline V lookup: CDR1 SGHTA, CDR2 FQGNSA. CDR3 size: 15 residues. In DNA, the CDR3 is TGTGCCAGCAGCTCAACCCCGGGAGGGCCGTACGAGCAGTACTTC. It codes for CASSSTPGGPYEQYF.

CDR3 sequence reads: CASSSKDSQETQYF. Written as DNA, the CDR3 is TGTGCCAGCAGCTCCAAGGACAGCCAAGAGACCCAGTACTTC. The V gene is TRBV7-8, the J gene TRBJ2-5; D perhaps matches TRBD1 (6 bases). From germline, CDR1 is SGHVS and CDR2 FQNEAQ. Trimming stripped 4 bases from V and 1 base from J, with 10 bases between. This CDR3 comprises 14 residues. The whole variable domain, filled in from reference TRBV7-8 and TRBJ2-5, reads GAGVSQSPRYKVAKRGQDVALRCDPISGHVSLFWYQQALGQGPEFLTYFQNEAQLDKSGLPSDRFFAERPEGSVSTLKIQRTQQEDSAVYLCASSSKDSQETQYFGPGTRLLVL.

The chain uses TRBV28 and TRBJ2-4; TRBD2 aligns across 9 bases. Per the germline V gene, CDR1 is MDHEN and CDR2 is SYDVKM. CDR3 length equals 16 residues. Trimming removed 2 bases from V and 8 bases from J; junction bases left unmatched: 10. As DNA, the CDR3 is TGTGCCAGCAGTTTAGAGGGACGGCGGGAGGGGCACATTCAGTACTTC. The encoded protein is CASSLEGRREGHIQYF.

The chain uses TRBV7-2 and TRBJ2-7; tentative D call: TRBD2 (5 bases). Trimming removed 0 bases at V and 3 bases at J, with 24 bases between. This CDR3 is built from 19 residues. CDR1 SGHTA and CDR2 FQGNSA come from the germline V gene. CDR3 region: CASSLASLLFSYGDYEQYF. The CDR3 DNA is TGTGCCAGCAGCTTAGCCAGTCTTCTTTTTTCTTACGGGGACTACGAGCAGTACTTC.

About this clone itself: At one end the junction does not follow the germline gene, possibly because of a read error. This chain joins TRBV18 and TRBJ1-1, with a possible D match to TRBD1 (5 bases). CDR1 is KGHSH and CDR2 is LQKENI in the germline V gene. CDR3 length: 14 residues. Here the CDR3 reads CASPPMGGNTEAFF. CDR3 coding DNA: TGTGCCAGCCCACCAATGGGGGGGAACACTGAAGCTTTCTTT.

The chain uses TRBV6-6 and TRBJ1-2; 7 bases map to TRBD1. This CDR3 spans 13 amino acids. V lost 7 bases, J lost 8 bases, and 10 bases stayed unmatched. CDR1 and CDR2 from the germline V gene are MNHNY and SVGAGI (reference sequence). This chain's CDR3 is CASTLGTVTGYTF. The CDR3 DNA is TGTGCCAGCACCTTGGGGACAGTAACCGGCTACACCTTC.

This clone has just one count. V and J are TRBV11-3 and TRBJ2-1, with D uncertain. The CDR3 covers 12 residues. Trimming took 3 bases from V and 9 from J, leaving 9 bases between them. The germline CDR1 and CDR2 sequences are SGHNT and YENEEA. The chain's CDR3 is CASSLHVGEQFF. DNA for the CDR3: TGTGCCAGCAGCTTGCATGTCGGTGAGCAGTTCTTC.

This sequence joins TRBV5-1 and TRBJ2-1; possible D gene TRBD1, 6 bases. CDR3 length equals 15 residues. Trimming left V 4 bases short and J 6 bases short, with 17 bases between. The germline CDR1 and CDR2 sequences are SGHRS and YFSETQ. CDR3 residues: CASSPGVPRGNEQFF. The DNA for the CDR3 is TGCGCCAGCAGCCCCGGAGTTCCCAGGGGCAATGAGCAGTTCTTC.

The V and J genes are TRBV11-2 and TRBJ2-7, with TRBD2 matching over 11 bases. The CDR3 is made up of 14 amino acids. The V gene end was trimmed by 7 bases and the J gene end by 2 bases; junction bases not matched to a gene: 4. The germline gives CDR1 SGHAT, CDR2 FQNNGV. CDR3 protein: CASTGTSGPYEQYF. The CDR3 DNA follows: TGTGCCAGCACCGGGACTAGCGGCCCCTACGAGCAGTACTTC.

The rearrangement joins TRBV6-6 to TRBJ2-4, with 9 positions matching TRBD2. Per the germline V gene, CDR1 is MNHNY and CDR2 is SVGAGI (reference sequence). J lost 5 bases, V lost 2 bases, and 7 bases had no gene match. The CDR3 is 16 amino acids. As DNA, the CDR3 is TGTGCCAGCAGTTACCCGCCGACTAGCGGTGAAAACATTCAGTACTTC. Residues: CASSYPPTSGENIQYF.

This sequence joins TRBV4-2 and TRBJ1-5; D call uncertain. V was cut by 2 bases and J by 7 bases, with 15 bases left in between. Germline CDR1 is LGHNA and CDR2 is YNFKEQ. This CDR3 region has 15 residues. CDR3 sequence (DNA): TGTGCCAGCAGCCAATATCCTGTTGATCAGCAGCCCCAGCATTTT. Translating gives CASSQYPVDQQPQHF.

V usage is TRBV7-2 and J usage is TRBJ2-7; D possibly corresponds to TRBD1 (6 bases). This CDR3 contains 15 residues. Trimming took off 5 bases at V and 0 bases at J, with 14 bases between the two ends. Germline V gene data show CDR1 as SGHTA and CDR2 as FQGNSA. The CDR3 spells CASSASGVSSYEQYF. The DNA for the CDR3 is TGTGCCAGCAGCGCATCAGGGGTCAGCTCCTACGAGCAGTACTTC. The whole variable domain, filled in from reference TRBV7-2 and TRBJ2-7, reads GAGVSQSPSNKVTEKGKDVELRCDPISGHTALYWYRQSLGQGLEFLIYFQGNSAPDKSGLPSDRFSAERTGGSVSTLTIQRTQQEDSAVYLCASSASGVSSYEQYFGPGTRLTVT.

The rearrangement links TRBV19 to TRBJ1-2; D perhaps matches TRBD1 (6 bases). From germline, CDR1 is LNHDA and CDR2 SQIVND (reference sequence). Trimming took 3 bases from V and 4 from J, leaving 18 bases between them. This CDR3 comprises 16 residues. CDR3 nucleotides: TGTGCCAGTAGTATGTTGAGGCAGGGGATTATCTATGGCTACACCTTC. This sequence encodes CASSMLRQGIIYGYTF.

CDR3 residues: CASSPSYEQYF. The CDR3 bases are TGTGCCAGCAGCCCCAGCTACGAGCAGTACTTC. This chain links TRBV11-2 with TRBJ2-7; D unresolved. Germline CDR1 is SGHAT and CDR2 is FQNNGV. Trimming stripped 5 bases from V and 3 bases from J, with 5 bases between. The CDR3 length is 11 residues.

This chain joins TRBV27 and TRBJ2-3, with D unclear. This CDR3 comprises 13 residues. V was trimmed by 5 bases and J by 0 bases, leaving 6 bases between them. Germline CDR1 MNHEY, CDR2 SMNVEV (reference sequence). The CDR3 DNA sequence: TGTGCCAGCAGTCTCCGGAGCACAGATACGCAGTATTTT. Translation gives CASSLRSTDTQYF.

This chain links TRBV12-5 with TRBJ1-2, with 7 positions matching TRBD1. The CDR3 runs to 16 residues. The V and J ends lost 5 bases and 0 bases, in that order; junction bases with no gene match: 9. Germline CDR1 LGHNT, CDR2 FRNRAP. Here the CDR3 reads CASGEIQGSSNYGYTF. The CDR3 region has the DNA TGTGCTAGTGGTGAAATACAGGGGAGCTCTAACTATGGCTACACCTTC.

This chain connects TRBV7-8 to TRBJ1-1; D is possibly TRBD1 (5 bases). The CDR3 is 14 amino acids. V was cut by 1 base and J by 7 bases, with 13 bases left in between. CDR1 SGHVS and CDR2 FQNEAQ come from the germline V gene. The CDR3 DNA reads TGTGCCAGCAGCTTAGTGGGCGGGGGTATTGAAGCTTTCTTT. Translation: CASSLVGGGIEAFF.

The chain employs TRBV20-1 and TRBJ2-5, with a possible D match to TRBD2 (6 bases). The CDR3 sequence is 11 residues long. Germline CDR1 is DFQATT and CDR2 is SNEGSKA (reference sequence). The CDR3 DNA sequence: TGCAGGACAAGACTAGAGCAGACCCAGTACTTC. Its protein product is CRTRLEQTQYF.

The chain uses TRBV18 and TRBJ2-7; a possible D gene is TRBD2 (5 bases). The V gene's germline CDR1 is KGHSH and CDR2 LQKENI. This CDR3 spans 14 amino acids. V lost 2 bases to trimming and J lost 3 bases, with 11 bases between them. The DNA for the CDR3 is TGTGCCAGCTCACCATATCCCGAGGGCTACGAGCAGTACTTC. Translated: CASSPYPEGYEQYF.

The rearrangement joins TRBV7-2 to TRBJ2-6; 10 bases align to TRBD2. CDR3 length equals 17 residues. The germline gives CDR1 SGHTA, CDR2 FQGNSA. The chain's CDR3 is CAERLAGLLSGANVLTF. The CDR3, as DNA: TGTGCTGAGAGACTAGCGGGCTTACTCTCTGGGGCCAACGTCCTGACTTTC.

The chain carries TRBV6-5 and TRBJ1-4; the match to TRBD1 covers 7 bases. CDR3 length: 12 residues. Losses at the gene ends were 6 bases for V and 6 bases for J; bases not matched to a gene: 1. Germline V lookup: CDR1 MNHEY, CDR2 SVGAGI. CDR3 nucleotides: TGTGCCAGCAGACAGGGGTATGAAAAACTGTTTTTT. This gives the protein CASRQGYEKLFF.